The TCR beta chain described here comes from a study of regulatory T cells in long-lasting Graves disease. Study-wide context: Those Graves' patients who were newly diagnosed had been on antithyroid drugs under 3 months.

Building of the TCR beta libraries involved iRepertoire HTBI primers and Arm-PCR of CDR3 regions. TCRdb re-called the multiplex PCR reads through MiXCR, storing one row per CDR3 protein. The table lists 300,000 to 450,000 distinct CDR3 sequences, 15% to 18% of them singletons, with about 24% in the top ten. Study-wide points: The study found lower TCR diversity in persistent Graves' patients than in newly diagnosed ones. There was favoring of TRBV28, TRBJ1-2 and TRBJ2-5 in persistent disease.

This clonotype was counted many times. Its antigen is unidentified. Trimming pared 4 bases from V and 2 bases from J, leaving 12 bases between. CDR1 is SGHTA and CDR2 is FQGNSA in the germline V gene. CDR3 length equals 14 residues. Time point here: newly diagnosed GD, antithyroid drugs for less than 3 months. TCR sequences were obtained from RNA taken from PBMCs. Under American Thyroid Association guidelines, Graves' disease was diagnosed. This chain joins TRBV7-2 and TRBJ2-7; D perhaps matches TRBD2 (7 bases). Material: peripheral blood mononuclear cells (PBMCs), obtained at new diagnosis, from a patient treated with antithyroid drugs. The sequence came from a female donor with Graves disease. As DNA, the CDR3 is TGTGCCAGCAGCTCTTCGGGGGGCCCCTACGAGCAGTACTTC. It codes for CASSSSGGPYEQYF.